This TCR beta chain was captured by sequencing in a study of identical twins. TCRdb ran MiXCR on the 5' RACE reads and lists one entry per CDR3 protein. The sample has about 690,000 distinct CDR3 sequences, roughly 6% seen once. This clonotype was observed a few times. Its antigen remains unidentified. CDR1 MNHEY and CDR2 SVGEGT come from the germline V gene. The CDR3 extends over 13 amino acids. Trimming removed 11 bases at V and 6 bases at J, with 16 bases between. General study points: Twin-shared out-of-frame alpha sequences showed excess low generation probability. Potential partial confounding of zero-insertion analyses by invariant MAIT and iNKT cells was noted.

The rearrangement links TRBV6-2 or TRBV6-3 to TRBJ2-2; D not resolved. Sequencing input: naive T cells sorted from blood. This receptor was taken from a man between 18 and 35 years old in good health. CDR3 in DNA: TGTGCCGCTAGGGTACGAGGCTCCGGGGAGCTGTTTTTT. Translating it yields CAARVRGSGELFF.